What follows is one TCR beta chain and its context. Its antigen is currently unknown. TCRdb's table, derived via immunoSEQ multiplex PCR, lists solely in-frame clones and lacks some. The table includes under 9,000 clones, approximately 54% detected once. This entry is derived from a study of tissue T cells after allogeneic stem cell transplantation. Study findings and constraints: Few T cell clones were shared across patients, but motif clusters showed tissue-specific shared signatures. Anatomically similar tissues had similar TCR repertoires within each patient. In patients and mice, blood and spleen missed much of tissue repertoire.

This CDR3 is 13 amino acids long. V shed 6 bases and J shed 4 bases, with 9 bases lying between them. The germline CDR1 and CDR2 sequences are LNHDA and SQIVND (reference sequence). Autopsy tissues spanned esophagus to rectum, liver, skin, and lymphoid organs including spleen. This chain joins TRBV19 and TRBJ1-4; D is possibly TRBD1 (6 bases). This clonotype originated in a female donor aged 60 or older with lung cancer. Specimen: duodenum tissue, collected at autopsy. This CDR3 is CASRQGINEKLFF. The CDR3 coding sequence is TGTGCCAGTAGACAGGGAATTAATGAAAAACTGTTTTTT.